This TCR beta chain was identified during a study of cytomegalovirus exposure and HLA in healthy donors. The PCR made use of 60 Vbeta and 13 Jbeta primers. Some clones are missing from TCRdb's copy, which holds only in-frame ones; the method was immunoSEQ multiplex PCR. The sample has some 150,000 clones; around 79% are singletons. The germline gives CDR1 LNHDA, CDR2 SQIVND (reference sequence). J was trimmed by 4 bases and V by 5 bases; bases with no gene match: 4. The CDR3 has 15 amino acids. The chain joins TRBV19 to TRBJ2-3; 12 bases agree with TRBD2. Sequencing was carried out using PBMCs. The TCR originated in a human donor in good health. This CDR3 is CASSPRTSGADTQYF. CDR3 bases: TGTGCCAGTAGTCCCCGGACTAGCGGGGCAGATACGCAGTATTTT.